The 17 T cell receptor beta chains in this list originate from one sample, sequenced in a study of human T cells and chemical hapten exposure. Noted time point: pre-sensitization, week 0. Treatment: therapeutic diphenylcyclopropenone sensitization with weekly scalp DPC. In TCRdb, the RACE reads were re-called with MiXCR into one record per CDR3 protein. Here the sample spans about 250,000 distinct CDR3 sequences, 7.5% to 8% being singletons. The sample here was whole blood, taken in connection with sensitization to the hapten diphenylcyclopropenone (DPC). These receptors were taken from a man younger than 35 with alopecia areata. Some clones in this sample may be carry-over from other donors' samples.

The V gene is TRBV12-3 or TRBV12-4, the J gene TRBJ1-2; TRBD1 is a possible D gene (5 bases). The CDR3 covers 12 residues. Trimming took 5 bases from V and 7 from J, leaving 11 bases between them. The CDR3 region is CASSARRGGYTF. The CDR3 DNA is TGTGCCAGCAGTGCCCGAAGGGGTGGCTACACCTTC.

This clonotype was observed at least ten times. V gene TRBV7-6 combines with J gene TRBJ1-1; possibly TRBD1 for D (5 bases). There are 13 residues in the CDR3. Trimming took off 5 bases at V and 4 bases at J, with 11 bases between the two ends. The germline gives CDR1 SGHVS, CDR2 FNYEAQ. The CDR3 region has the DNA TGTGCCAGCAGCCCACGACAGAGCACTGAAGCTTTCTTT. Amino acids: CASSPRQSTEAFF.

This clonotype occurred a few times. V gene TRBV20-1 combines with J gene TRBJ2-7, with D perhaps being TRBD1 or TRBD2 (7 bases each). This CDR3 contains 12 residues. In germline, CDR1 is DFQATT, CDR2 SNEGSKA (reference sequence). Trimming took off 6 bases at V and 6 bases at J, with 15 bases between the two ends. The CDR3 spells CSARGSGGEQYF. In DNA form, the CDR3 reads TGCAGTGCCAGGGGGTCGGGAGGCGAGCAGTACTTC.

This clonotype was counted ten times or more. The chain links TRBV10-3 to TRBJ2-7, with D perhaps TRBD2 (6 bases). With 0 bases removed from V and 6 bases from J, the gap between germline ends came to 12 bases. The CDR3 spans 14 residues. Germline-derived CDR1 and CDR2 are ENHRY and SYGVKD. Written as DNA, the CDR3 is TGTGCCATCAGTGAGTCGATTGCGCGGGGCGAGCAGTACTTC. This gives the protein CAISESIARGEQYF.

This clonotype occurred many times. This sequence joins TRBV29-1 and TRBJ2-1; no reliable D call. The germline V gene encodes CDR1 SQVTM and CDR2 ANQGSEA. This CDR3 contains 12 residues. Between the trimmed V and J ends, which lost 7 bases and 4 bases, there was a span of 11 bases. The CDR3, as DNA: TGCAGCGCCTCCCCATGGTACAATGAGCAGTTCTTC. As protein: CSASPWYNEQFF.

A few counts support this clonotype. This chain links TRBV5-1 with TRBJ1-3, with D maybe TRBD1 (6 bases). The germline V and J ends were trimmed by 1 base and 1 base, with 15 bases remaining between them. CDR1 SGHRS and CDR2 YFSETQ come from the germline V gene. The CDR3 covers 17 residues. The chain's CDR3 is CASSLTQGHRSGNTIYF. CDR3 in DNA: TGCGCCAGCAGCTTGACACAGGGACATCGATCTGGAAACACCATATATTTT.

This clonotype was detected ten times or more. The chain joins TRBV28 to TRBJ2-2, with 11 bases aligning to TRBD1. CDR1 is MDHEN, CDR2 SYDVKM, per germline. The CDR3 is made up of 17 amino acids. The trim removed 2 bases at V and 0 bases at J, leaving 2 bases unmatched. The CDR3 DNA reads TGTGCCAGCAGTTTACCGGGACAGGGGGCGAACACCGGGGAGCTGTTTTTT. Its protein product is CASSLPGQGANTGELFF.

This clonotype was seen a handful of times. The chain has TRBV6-2 or TRBV6-3 and TRBJ1-5; D uncertain. CDR3 length: 14 amino acids. The germline V and J ends were trimmed by 0 bases and 7 bases, with 10 bases remaining between them. From germline, CDR1 is MNHEY and CDR2 SVGEGT. CDR3 nucleotides: TGTGCCAGCAGTTACTCGAGTTCAGACCAGCCCCAGCATTTT. Its translation: CASSYSSSDQPQHF.

This clonotype was detected a few times. The V call is TRBV12-3 or TRBV12-4, the J call TRBJ2-3; TRBD2 matches 9 bases. CDR3 size: 15 residues. V trimming: 5 bases; J trimming: 5 bases; junction bases outside the gene matches: 8. CDR3 in amino acids: CASSQIAGAKDTQYF. CDR3 in DNA: TGTGCCAGCAGTCAGATAGCGGGGGCCAAAGATACGCAGTATTTT.

The V and J genes are TRBV29-1 and TRBJ2-3, with 10 positions matching TRBD1. The J segment lost 4 bases and the V segment lost 6 bases, leaving 16 bases of the junction unmatched. The CDR3 has 17 amino acids. Germline loops: CDR1 SQVTM, CDR2 ANQGSEA. Here the CDR3 DNA reads TGCAGCGTCGCCCGCGTTGGGACAGGGGTTCTCCCAGATACGCAGTATTTT. Translating gives CSVARVGTGVLPDTQYF.

The genes are TRBV5-4 and TRBJ2-7, with 9 nucleotides matching TRBD1. CDR1 SGHNT and CDR2 YYREEE come from the germline V gene (reference sequence). J lost 4 bases, V lost 4 bases, and 6 bases had no gene match. CDR3 size: 14 residues. CDR3 residues: CASSPGQGAYEQYV. In DNA, the CDR3 is TGTGCCAGCAGCCCGGGACAGGGAGCTTACGAGCAGTACGTC.

This clonotype was seen only a few times. The chain joins TRBV5-4 to TRBJ1-1; possible D gene TRBD1, 6 bases. The germline V and J ends were trimmed by 2 bases and 4 bases, with 15 bases remaining between them. Germline lookup yields CDR1 SGHNT and CDR2 YYREEE (reference sequence). The CDR3 runs 15 residues. The DNA of the CDR3 is TGTGCCAGCAGCTTACGGGGGGCGCGGGCCACTGAAGCTTTCTTT. Residues: CASSLRGARATEAFF.

The J gene is TRBJ2-3, the V gene TRBV3-1; 8 nucleotides match TRBD2. Germline values: CDR1 LGHDT, CDR2 YNNKEL (reference sequence). J gave up 4 bases and V 1 base, and 4 bases lay outside the gene matches. The CDR3 loop spans 15 amino acids. The CDR3 protein is CASSQGTLAADTQYF. The CDR3, as DNA: TGTGCCAGCAGCCAAGGAACACTAGCGGCAGATACGCAGTATTTT.

This clonotype was found many times. This chain uses TRBV10-3 with TRBJ2-3; 9 bases are a match to TRBD1. Trimming cost V 6 bases and J 2 bases; bases outside gene matches: 3. The CDR3 length is 14 residues. Germline lookup yields CDR1 ENHRY and CDR2 SYGVKD. This CDR3 is CAIRGQGFTDTQYF. DNA for the CDR3: TGTGCCATCAGGGGACAGGGATTCACAGATACGCAGTATTTT.

This chain connects TRBV4-3 to TRBJ1-1; D is uncertain. Looked up from germline, CDR1 is LGHNA and CDR2 is YSLEER. Trimming removed 0 bases at V and 7 bases at J, with 12 bases between. This CDR3 is built from 14 residues. The CDR3 DNA reads TGCGCCAGCAGCCAAGATCGCCGGCGGAATGAAGCTTTCTTT. It encodes CASSQDRRRNEAFF.

This clonotype turned up a few times. The V gene is TRBV20-1, the J gene TRBJ1-1; D is uncertain. V gave up 1 base and J gave up 2 bases, with 8 bases separating them. Germline loops: CDR1 DFQATT, CDR2 SNEGSKA (reference sequence). The length of the CDR3 is 13 residues. CDR3 residues: CSARGGPNTEAFF. The CDR3 DNA reads TGCAGTGCTAGAGGAGGTCCTAACACTGAAGCTTTCTTT.

The chain employs TRBV28 and TRBJ2-5; 8 bases match TRBD2. The germline V gene has CDR1 MDHEN and CDR2 SYDVKM. The V gene end was trimmed by 9 bases and the J gene end by 4 bases; junction bases not matched to a gene: 10. The CDR3 extends over 14 amino acids. DNA for the CDR3: TGTGCCAGTCAATCCGGGGGGGCCGGAGAGACCCAGTACTTC. Translated, it gives CASQSGGAGETQYF.